One and the same sample provided the 25 T cell receptor beta chains below, sequenced in a study of spatial heterogeneity in lung cancer. MiXCR, run by TCRdb on the 5' RACE reads, gives a single entry per CDR3 protein. The sample has more than 35,000 distinct CDR3 sequences, approximately 5.2% seen once. Documented time point: sample taken at primary tumor resection. The sequencing here drew on PBMCs, taken at surgery. All receptors come from a female donor with early-stage non-small cell lung cancer.

The V gene is TRBV5-4, the J gene TRBJ1-1, with 7 bases lining up with TRBD1. Losses at the gene ends were 4 bases for V and 4 bases for J; bases not matched to a gene: 13. Germline values: CDR1 SGHNT, CDR2 YYREEE (reference sequence). This CDR3 is 16 amino acids long. The CDR3 coding sequence is TGTGCCAGCAGCCCCGTTAGCCGGACAGGCCCCACTGAAGCTTTCTTT. It translates to CASSPVSRTGPTEAFF.

This clonotype was picked up many times. The J gene is TRBJ2-3, the V gene TRBV20-1; a weak D match, TRBD1 (5 bases). Trimming removed 4 bases at V and 2 bases at J, with 7 bases between. There are 12 residues in the CDR3. Germline V gene data show CDR1 as DFQATT and CDR2 as SNEGSKA (reference sequence). CDR3 sequence (DNA): TGCAGTGCTATCAGGGACACAGATACGCAGTATTTT. Its protein is CSAIRDTDTQYF.

The J gene is TRBJ2-5, the V gene TRBV5-1; 8 bases are a match to TRBD2. The CDR3 runs 15 residues. The germline CDR1 and CDR2 sequences are SGHRS and YFSETQ. V was clipped by 4 bases and J by 5 bases; unmatched bases: 10. The CDR3: CASSLSISGAETQYF. The CDR3 coding sequence is TGCGCCAGCAGCCTATCCATTAGCGGGGCGGAGACCCAGTACTTC.

This clonotype was counted many times. CDR3 residues: CAWSPRDGYTF. Written as DNA, the CDR3 is TGTGCCTGGAGCCCCAGGGATGGCTACACCTTC. The chain couples TRBV30 to TRBJ1-2; D may be TRBD1 (5 bases). The CDR3 contains 11 residues. The V gene's germline CDR1 is GTSNPN and CDR2 SVGIG (reference sequence). Between the trimmed V and J ends, which lost 3 bases and 6 bases, there was a span of 8 bases. Drawing the rest from reference TRBV30 and TRBJ1-2, the complete variable domain is SQTIHQWPATLVQPVGSPLSLECTVEGTSNPNLYWYRQAAGRGLQLLFYSVGIGQISSEVPQNLSASRPQDRQFILSSKKLLLSDSGFYLCAWSPRDGYTFGSGTRLTVV.

This clonotype is categorized as medium-sized (0.01 to 0.1%). The J gene is TRBJ2-7, the V gene TRBV10-3; TRBD1 is a possible D gene (6 bases). The CDR3 runs 16 residues. Trimming removed 6 bases at V and 4 bases at J, with 22 bases between. Germline assignment: CDR1 ENHRY and CDR2 SYGVKD. The chain's CDR3 is CAISSVGDTLSYEQYF. CDR3 DNA: TGTGCCATCAGCTCCGTGGGGGACACCCTTAGTTACGAGCAGTACTTC.

V is TRBV5-1 and J is TRBJ2-5, with unresolved D. V shed 2 bases and J shed 2 bases, with 13 bases lying between them. The CDR3 length is 15 residues. The germline V gene encodes CDR1 SGHRS and CDR2 YFSETQ. The CDR3 reads CASSFGSMGQETQYF. The CDR3 bases are TGCGCCAGCAGCTTTGGGTCGATGGGTCAAGAGACCCAGTACTTC.

On this clonotype: This sequence may be a read error, since a much larger clone differs from it by one base. CDR3 sequence reads: CAGGSRANVLTF. For the CDR3, the DNA is TGTGCCGGGGGATCTAGGGCCAACGTCCTGACTTTC. The V and J genes are TRBV2 and TRBJ2-6, with D possibly being TRBD1 or TRBD2 (5 bases each). V was pared by 11 bases and J by 5 bases, with 10 bases between. This CDR3 is built from 12 residues. The V gene's germline CDR1 is SNHLY and CDR2 FYNNEI.

This clonotype is labeled as medium-sized. The chain couples TRBV10-1 to TRBJ2-5; no clear D. The germline gives CDR1 WNHNN, CDR2 SYGVQD (reference sequence). CDR3 length equals 13 residues. The V gene lost 3 bases and the J gene lost 5 bases, with 10 bases spanning the gap. The CDR3: CASSEAVGETQYF. CDR3 in DNA: TGCGCCAGCAGTGAAGCTGTTGGGGAGACCCAGTACTTC.

The chain recombines TRBV5-1 with TRBJ1-5; TRBD1 is a possible D gene (5 bases). The CDR3 extends over 15 amino acids. V shed 4 bases and J shed 2 bases, with 13 bases lying between them. CDR1 is SGHRS, CDR2 YFSETQ, per germline. This CDR3 is CASSPQGLGNQPQHF. CDR3 nucleotide sequence: TGCGCCAGCAGCCCTCAGGGTTTGGGCAATCAGCCCCAGCATTTT.

This clonotype was recorded many times. The V gene is TRBV7-2, the J gene TRBJ1-5; no clear D gene. Per germline, CDR1 SGHTA and CDR2 FQGNSA. The CDR3 is made up of 13 amino acids. The ends were cut back, 6 bases at V and 2 bases at J, with 8 bases in the middle. The CDR3 protein is CASSFSGNQPQHF. The DNA for the CDR3 is TGTGCCAGCAGTTTCTCGGGCAATCAGCCCCAGCATTTT.

This clonotype was observed a handful of times. V is TRBV5-4 and J is TRBJ1-1; 10 positions agree with TRBD1. Germline CDR1 and CDR2: SGHNT and YYREEE (reference sequence). The trim removed 4 bases at V and 6 bases at J, leaving 9 bases unmatched. The CDR3 consists of 15 residues. DNA of the CDR3: TGTGCCAGCAGCGGCGATGACAGGGGGCGGCCTGAAGCTTTCTTT. Amino acids: CASSGDDRGRPEAFF.

This clonotype is judged hyperexpanded. This rearrangement joins TRBV3-1 to TRBJ1-1; D is undetermined. Between the trimmed V and J ends, which lost 1 base and 4 bases, there was a span of 13 bases. The V gene's germline CDR1 is LGHDT and CDR2 YNNKEL (reference sequence). The CDR3 has 15 residues. In DNA, the CDR3 is TGTGCCAGCAGCCAAGGCGGGAACTGGGTCACTGAAGCTTTCTTT. Amino acid sequence: CASSQGGNWVTEAFF. The full variable domain, in which reference TRBV3-1 and TRBJ1-1 provide the parts outside the CDR3, is DTAVSQTPKYLVTQMGNDKSIKCEQNLGHDTMYWYKQDSKKFLKIMFSYNNKELIINETVPNRFSPKSPDKAHLNLHINSLELGDSAVYFCASSQGGNWVTEAFFGQGTRLTVV.

Many counts were recorded for this clonotype. CDR3 nucleotide sequence: TGCAGTGCTAGAGACGGCGAGCGGTCGGGGTACACAGATACGCAGTATTTT. This translates into CSARDGERSGYTDTQYF. The V gene is TRBV20-1, the J gene TRBJ2-3; maybe TRBD2 (5 bases). CDR3 size: 17 residues. The germline V gene has CDR1 DFQATT and CDR2 SNEGSKA (reference sequence). Trimming left V 0 bases short and J 2 bases short, with 18 bases between.

CDR3 in DNA: TGTGCCAGCAGCCCGACCCAGACTAGCGGGGGGACTAGACGCTACGAGCAGTACTTC. It is translated as CASSPTQTSGGTRRYEQYF. This chain uses TRBV7-8 with TRBJ2-7, with 13 bases identical to TRBD2. CDR3 size: 19 residues. V lost 5 bases, J lost 3 bases, and 16 bases stayed unmatched. Germline CDR1 is SGHVS and CDR2 is FQNEAQ.

This clonotype has ten or more counts. This chain joins TRBV19 and TRBJ2-4; tentative D call: TRBD1 (5 bases). Trimming cost V 6 bases and J 0 bases, with 12 bases left between them. CDR1 and CDR2 from the germline V gene are LNHDA and SQIVND (reference sequence). This CDR3 is 15 amino acids long. In DNA, the CDR3 is TGTGCCAGTAGGACAGCGAACTTAGCCAAAAACATTCAGTACTTC. This codes for CASRTANLAKNIQYF.

The gene calls are TRBV5-1 and TRBJ2-2, with D perhaps TRBD2 (6 bases). The V end was cut by 5 bases, the J end by 7 bases, with 12 bases between. The CDR3 is 13 amino acids. Germline V gives CDR1 SGHRS, CDR2 YFSETQ. CDR3 nucleotides: TGCGCCAGCAGAGTGAGGGAGGACGGGGAGCTGTTTTTT. As protein: CASRVREDGELFF.

This clonotype was counted many times. This chain uses TRBV4-3 with TRBJ2-7; D might be TRBD2 (6 bases). V was shortened by 0 bases and J by 4 bases, with 10 bases between the two germline ends. Per germline, CDR1 LGHNA and CDR2 YSLEER. This CDR3 has 14 amino acids. The CDR3 protein is CASSQDPGGYEQYF. In DNA, the CDR3 is TGCGCCAGCAGCCAAGACCCCGGAGGGTACGAGCAGTACTTC.

This chain uses TRBV20-1 with TRBJ2-7, with 8 bases fitting TRBD1. This CDR3 spans 13 amino acids. CDR1 and CDR2 (germline): DFQATT, SNEGSKA (reference sequence). The trim removed 2 bases at V and 3 bases at J, leaving 3 bases unmatched. The CDR3 spells CSARRTGSYEQYF. In DNA form, the CDR3 reads TGCAGTGCTAGACGGACAGGGAGCTACGAGCAGTACTTC.

This clonotype has a count of ten or more. This rearrangement joins TRBV2 to TRBJ2-5; D ambiguous. The CDR3 is 17 residues long. Trimming took off 2 bases at V and 5 bases at J, with 21 bases between the two ends. The germline gives CDR1 SNHLY, CDR2 FYNNEI. The CDR3 protein is CASSEKPYFRPRETQYF. For the CDR3, the DNA is TGTGCCAGCAGTGAAAAGCCCTACTTCCGACCACGGGAGACCCAGTACTTC.

This clonotype came up a few times. The chain couples TRBV7-2 to TRBJ1-5, with D unclear. V was pared by 4 bases and J by 1 base, with 8 bases between. Germline assignment: CDR1 SGHTA and CDR2 FQGNSA. The CDR3 is 14 amino acids. DNA for the CDR3: TGTGCCAGCAGCTCCTCGGGGAGCAATCAGCCCCAGCATTTT. Its translation: CASSSSGSNQPQHF.

This clonotype has ten or more counts. The rearrangement links TRBV10-3 to TRBJ1-1, with a weak D call TRBD1 (6 bases). Trimming removed 10 bases from V and 4 bases from J, with 16 bases in between. Germline CDR1 and CDR2: ENHRY and SYGVKD. This CDR3 spans 13 amino acids. The CDR3 reads CASRRGPGTEAFF. CDR3 nucleotide sequence: TGTGCCAGCCGACGGGGGCCGGGCACTGAAGCTTTCTTT.

This clonotype was counted between two and nine times. V usage is TRBV7-9 and J usage is TRBJ2-1, with TRBD1 matching 9 bases. V shed 6 bases, J shed 2 bases, and the junction held 5 bases outside the gene matches. CDR1 is SEHNR, CDR2 FQNEAQ, per germline (reference sequence). This CDR3 is 15 amino acids long. The CDR3 sequence: CASRATGGAYNEQFF. The CDR3 coding sequence is TGTGCCAGCAGGGCGACAGGGGGGGCCTACAATGAGCAGTTCTTC.

The chain joins TRBV28 to TRBJ2-7, with D possibly being TRBD1 (6 bases). The CDR3 is 15 amino acids. The V end was cut by 5 bases, the J end by 0 bases, with 14 bases between. Germline V gene data show CDR1 as MDHEN and CDR2 as SYDVKM. DNA of the CDR3: TGTGCCAGCAGTGCATATTACAGGGACTCCTACGAGCAGTACTTC. Translation gives CASSAYYRDSYEQYF.

This clonotype was detected only a few times. The CDR3 nucleotides read TGCAGTGCTTCCCGGACTAGCGGGGGATCAGATACGCAGTATTTT. Residues: CSASRTSGGSDTQYF. The chain combines TRBV20-1 with TRBJ2-3; 13 bases align to TRBD2. The CDR3 extends over 15 amino acids. The trim removed 5 bases at V and 4 bases at J, leaving 6 bases unmatched. In germline, CDR1 is DFQATT, CDR2 SNEGSKA (reference sequence).

This clonotype was counted at least ten times. V and J are TRBV5-1 and TRBJ2-7; TRBD1 agrees at 10 bases. From germline, CDR1 is SGHRS and CDR2 YFSETQ. This CDR3 spans 13 amino acids. With 4 bases clipped from V and 2 bases from J, the junction kept 0 bases outside the gene matches. The CDR3 nucleotides read TGCGCCAGCAGCGGGACAGGGGCCTACGAGCAGTACTTC. This translates into CASSGTGAYEQYF.